This is a list of T cell receptor beta chains from one sample in a study of blood T cell repertoires in COVID-19. Some clones are missing from TCRdb's copy, which holds only in-frame ones; the method was immunoSEQ multiplex PCR. The sample contains 150,000 to 200,000 clones, about 88% of which appear only once. Sequenced sample: peripheral blood. Receptors originate from a woman at least 80 years old in a cohort sampled during active or convalescent COVID-19. Each CDR3 is given with its conserved first and last residue. D genes are given only for firm matches. Size is stated for part of the rows, as once, few or many counts, or as a class when the clone is expanded.

v_call	clone_size	j_call	d_call	cdr3_aa	cdr3_nt
TRBV29-1	-	TRBJ1-4	TRBD1	CSGYGTGEKLFF	TGCAGCGGGTACGGGACAGGTGAAAAACTGTTTTTT
TRBV5-5	once	TRBJ2-5	-	CASTLRGWYETQYF	TGTGCCAGCACCCTAAGGGGGTGGTACGAGACCCAGTACTTC
TRBV7-2	-	TRBJ2-3	-	CASRGGPPGTDTQYF	TGTGCCAGCAGGGGGGGTCCTCCCGGTACAGATACGCAGTATTTT
TRBV11-2	-	TRBJ1-5	-	CASSLSGEGPQHF	TGTGCCAGCAGCTTGTCCGGGGAGGGGCCCCAGCATTTT
TRBV7-9	-	TRBJ2-7	TRBD1	CASSPGQGPYEQYF	TGTGCCAGCAGCCCCGGACAGGGACCCTACGAGCAGTACTTC
TRBV9	-	TRBJ2-1	-	CASSVGHIDEQFF	TGTGCCAGCAGCGTAGGGCATATCGATGAGCAGTTCTTC
TRBV3-1/TRBV3-2	-	TRBJ1-4	-	CASSQVPDRLEKLFF	TGTGCCAGCAGCCAAGTGCCAGACAGGTTGGAAAAACTGTTTTTT
TRBV3-1/TRBV3-2	once	TRBJ1-1	TRBD1	CASRPDRGREAFF	TGTGCCAGCAGACCCGACAGGGGGCGGGAAGCTTTCTTT
TRBV18	-	TRBJ2-2	TRBD1	CASSPRYSTGAFAGELFF	TGTGCCAGCTCACCACGGTACTCGACAGGGGCATTTGCCGGGGAGCTGTTTTTT
TRBV6-2/TRBV6-3	-	TRBJ1-2	-	CASSYSVGLYGYTF	TGTGCCAGCAGTTACTCGGTCGGGTTATATGGCTACACCTTC
TRBV2	-	TRBJ1-1	-	CASSLTTRGTGEAFF	TGTGCCAGCAGTCTTACGACCAGGGGCACCGGTGAAGCTTTCTTT
TRBV5-1	-	TRBJ1-2	-	CASSLAPSQTKTYGYTF	TGCGCCAGCAGCTTGGCTCCGTCGCAGACCAAGACTTATGGCTACACCTTC
TRBV7-2	-	TRBJ1-5	TRBD1	CASSRTGYGNQPQHF	TGTGCCAGCAGCAGGACAGGGTATGGCAATCAGCCCCAGCATTTT
TRBV5-1	-	TRBJ2-5	TRBD2	CASSWRSGGLQETQYF	TGCGCCAGCAGCTGGCGTAGCGGGGGGTTACAAGAGACCCAGTACTTC
TRBV11-3	-	TRBJ2-1	TRBD1	CASSYTPGQGHYNEQFF	TGTGCCAGCAGTTATACTCCGGGACAGGGACACTACAATGAGCAGTTCTTC
TRBV5-5	-	TRBJ2-7	TRBD1	CASSLQQGAYEQYF	TGTGCCAGCAGCCTTCAACAGGGGGCGTACGAGCAGTACTTC
TRBV6-5	-	TRBJ1-1	-	CASKRGKGTEAFF	TGTGCCAGCAAGAGGGGGAAGGGGACTGAAGCTTTCTTT
TRBV7-9	-	TRBJ2-3	-	CASSFKLGGWDTQYF	TGTGCCAGCAGCTTCAAACTAGGGGGTTGGGATACGCAGTATTTT
TRBV28	-	TRBJ1-2	-	CAIRADSDYGYTF	TGTGCCATTCGGGCGGACAGCGACTATGGCTACACCTTC